Below are 12 T cell receptor beta chains sequenced from a single sample in a study of blood T cell repertoires in COVID-19 (dated by TCRdb to about 2020). The library was produced with the immunoSEQ multiplex PCR assay. TCRdb retrieved this table from immuneACCESS and kept in-frame rearrangements only. Not all clones are present; in checked studies, unresolved V genes account for under half, and no reason is known for the remainder. In all, the sample holds 200,000 to 300,000 clones, and more than 75% of those were seen once. Of the sample, 1.5% falls within the top ten clones. The sample was peripheral blood. The receptors here all came from a woman between 40 and 55 years old who had recovered from COVID-19.

The V gene is TRBV19, the J gene TRBJ2-7, with 11 bases identical to TRBD1. Per germline, CDR1 LNHDA and CDR2 SQIVND (reference sequence). The CDR3 sequence is 15 residues long. After removal of 6 bases from V and 3 bases from J, the junction contained 7 bases not matched to a gene. DNA of the CDR3: TGTGCCAGTAGAACCCGGACAGGGGGCTTCTACGAGCAGTACTTC. This codes for CASRTRTGGFYEQYF.

This clone was seen only once. The chain uses TRBV2 and TRBJ1-3; no clear D. Trimming removed 8 bases from V and 3 bases from J, with 14 bases in between. Germline CDR1 SNHLY, CDR2 FYNNEI. This CDR3 contains 14 residues. CDR3 sequence (DNA): TGTGCCAGCTTTGCGGGAGTATATGGAAACACCATATATTTT. Its translation is CASFAGVYGNTIYF.

The rearrangement links TRBV27 to TRBJ1-4; maybe TRBD1 (5 bases). Germline V gene lookup returns CDR1 MNHEY and CDR2 SMNVEV (reference sequence). CDR3 length: 15 amino acids. The V end was cut by 9 bases, the J end by 3 bases, with 17 bases between. The CDR3 sequence is CASGPQGMANEKLFF. CDR3 sequence (DNA): TGTGCCAGTGGACCCCAGGGCATGGCTAATGAAAAACTGTTTTTT.

The chain joins TRBV5-1 to TRBJ2-3; 9 bases are shared with TRBD2. This CDR3 comprises 16 residues. The J segment lost 4 bases and the V segment lost 0 bases, leaving 6 bases of the junction unmatched. The germline gives CDR1 SGHRS, CDR2 YFSETQ. The CDR3 sequence is CASSLGSGGPADTQYF. The CDR3 DNA follows: TGCGCCAGCAGCTTGGGCAGCGGGGGGCCCGCAGATACGCAGTATTTT.

V usage is TRBV5-1 and J usage is TRBJ2-1, with 10 positions matching TRBD2. J was trimmed by 4 bases and V by 0 bases; bases with no gene match: 16. Germline V gene sequence: CDR1 SGHRS, CDR2 YFSETQ. The CDR3 covers 20 residues. The DNA of the CDR3 is TGCGCCAGCAGCTTGGTGGGGCTAGCGGGGGCCCCGACCAAGTACAATGAGCAGTTCTTC. As protein: CASSLVGLAGAPTKYNEQFF.

The chain carries TRBV5-4 and TRBJ1-2; 10 bases are a match to TRBD1. The CDR3 contains 16 residues. V dropped 5 bases and J dropped 4; count of bases not matched to a gene: 11. Germline lookup yields CDR1 SGHNT and CDR2 YYREEE (reference sequence). Written as DNA, the CDR3 is TGTGCCAGCAGTTTCTCCGGGACAGGGGCCTCCTATGGCTACACCTTC. Residues: CASSFSGTGASYGYTF. The full variable domain, in which reference TRBV5-4 and TRBJ1-2 provide the parts outside the CDR3, is ETGVTQSPTHLIKTRGQQVTLRCSSQSGHNTVSWYQQALGQGPQFIFQYYREEENGRGNFPPRFSGLQFPNYSSELNVNALELDDSALYLCASSFSGTGASYGYTFGSGTRLTVV.

The CDR3 is CASSPTQRQYEQYF. The CDR3 DNA follows: TGTGCCAGCAGCCCTACCCAGAGGCAGTACGAGCAGTACTTC. V usage is TRBV11-2 and J usage is TRBJ2-7; D is unclear. The CDR3 has 14 residues. Germline-derived CDR1 and CDR2 are SGHAT and FQNNGV. Trimming took 5 bases from V and 4 from J, leaving 15 bases between them. Full variable domain (missing parts from reference TRBV11-2 and TRBJ2-7): EAGVAQSPRYKIIEKRQSVAFWCNPISGHATLYWYQQILGQGPKLLIQFQNNGVVDDSQLPKDRFSAERLKGVDSTLKIQPAKLEDSAVYLCASSPTQRQYEQYFGPGTRLTVT.

The V gene is TRBV7-9, the J gene TRBJ1-2; tentatively, D is TRBD1 (5 bases). There are 12 residues in the CDR3. V was shortened by 3 bases and J by 8 bases, with 10 bases between the two germline ends. The germline V gene has CDR1 SEHNR and CDR2 FQNEAQ (reference sequence). The DNA of the CDR3 is TGTGCCAGCAGCTTCCCAGGGTGGGGCTACACCTTC. Translating gives CASSFPGWGYTF.

The chain links TRBV12-5 to TRBJ1-1, with D unclear. The germline V gene has CDR1 LGHNT and CDR2 FRNRAP. The V end lost 1 base, the J end lost 1 base, and 16 bases lay between the germline ends. The CDR3 spans 17 residues. DNA of the CDR3: TGTGCTAGTGGTTTGGGAGTATGGGTTCGAGGGAACACTGAAGCTTTCTTT. Amino acids: CASGLGVWVRGNTEAFF.

This rearrangement joins TRBV18 to TRBJ2-5, with a possible D match to TRBD2 (5 bases). The germline gives CDR1 KGHSH, CDR2 LQKENI. The CDR3 runs 14 residues. V dropped 8 bases and J dropped 0 bases, with 13 bases sitting between them. CDR3 loop: CASVRAGYQETQYF. The CDR3 DNA reads TGTGCCAGCGTCCGCGCGGGTTACCAAGAGACCCAGTACTTC. The variable domain in full, completed from reference TRBV18 and TRBJ2-5, reads NAGVMQNPRHLVRRRGQEARLRCSPMKGHSHVYWYRQLPEEGLKFMVYLQKENIIDESGMPKERFSAEFPKEGPSILRIQQVVRGDSAAYFCASVRAGYQETQYFGPGTRLLVL.

The V and J genes are TRBV7-2 and TRBJ1-4; D remains unclear. The CDR3 has 13 residues. Germline V gene data show CDR1 as SGHTA and CDR2 as FQGNSA. Deletions cut 2 bases from V and 8 bases from J, with 9 bases between. The CDR3 loop reads CASSLLSREKLFF. The DNA for the CDR3 is TGTGCCAGCAGCTTATTGTCGCGGGAAAAACTGTTTTTT.

This clone was counted between two and nine times. The chain carries TRBV10-1 and TRBJ1-1, with D unclear. The CDR3 covers 14 residues. Germline V gene sequence: CDR1 WNHNN, CDR2 SYGVQD (reference sequence). V lost 2 bases, J lost 5 bases, and 12 bases lay in between. In nucleotides, the CDR3 is TGCGCCAGCAGTGAGCAGGCGGCGGGAACTGAAGCTTTCTTT. Translated: CASSEQAAGTEAFF.